The 3 T cell receptor beta chains presented below share a single source sample, sequenced in a study of radiotherapy plus CTLA-4 blockade in lung cancer. The protocol was immunoSEQ multiplex PCR, while the TCRdb copy is restricted to in-frame clones and leaves out a portion. The sample yields tens of thousands of clones, about 87% seen once. The starting material was peripheral blood, obtained from a patient treated with radiotherapy plus ipilimumab. These receptors came from a human donor with non-small cell lung cancer that progressed on radiotherapy plus ipilimumab.

The rearrangement joins TRBV10-3 to TRBJ2-1; 12 positions agree with TRBD2. With V trimmed by 4 bases and J by 6 bases, 10 bases remained unmatched. Germline loops: CDR1 ENHRY, CDR2 SYGVKD. The CDR3 sequence is 17 residues long. The CDR3 nucleotides read TGTGCCATCAGTGCTGACCTAGCGGGGGGGCTCGGCAATGAGCAGTTCTTC. Its translation is CAISADLAGGLGNEQFF.

J is TRBJ2-3 and V is TRBV11-2; 16 bases line up with TRBD2. This CDR3 is built from 17 residues. Germline V gene sequence: CDR1 SGHAT, CDR2 FQNNGV. Trimming cost V 5 bases and J 0 bases; bases outside gene matches: 2. The CDR3 region is CASSTGLAGGSTDTQYF. Here the CDR3 DNA reads TGTGCCAGCAGCACGGGACTAGCGGGAGGGAGCACAGATACGCAGTATTTT.

Concerning this clone itself: This specimen includes other DNA sequences encoding the same CDR3. The chain uses TRBV6-5 and TRBJ1-6; D gene ambiguous. The length of the CDR3 is 12 residues. V lost 3 bases to trimming and J lost 7 bases, with 4 bases between them. Germline V gene lookup returns CDR1 MNHEY and CDR2 SVGAGI. CDR3 amino acids: CASSYPNSPLHF. The DNA of the CDR3 is TGTGCCAGCAGTTATCCGAATTCACCCCTCCACTTT.